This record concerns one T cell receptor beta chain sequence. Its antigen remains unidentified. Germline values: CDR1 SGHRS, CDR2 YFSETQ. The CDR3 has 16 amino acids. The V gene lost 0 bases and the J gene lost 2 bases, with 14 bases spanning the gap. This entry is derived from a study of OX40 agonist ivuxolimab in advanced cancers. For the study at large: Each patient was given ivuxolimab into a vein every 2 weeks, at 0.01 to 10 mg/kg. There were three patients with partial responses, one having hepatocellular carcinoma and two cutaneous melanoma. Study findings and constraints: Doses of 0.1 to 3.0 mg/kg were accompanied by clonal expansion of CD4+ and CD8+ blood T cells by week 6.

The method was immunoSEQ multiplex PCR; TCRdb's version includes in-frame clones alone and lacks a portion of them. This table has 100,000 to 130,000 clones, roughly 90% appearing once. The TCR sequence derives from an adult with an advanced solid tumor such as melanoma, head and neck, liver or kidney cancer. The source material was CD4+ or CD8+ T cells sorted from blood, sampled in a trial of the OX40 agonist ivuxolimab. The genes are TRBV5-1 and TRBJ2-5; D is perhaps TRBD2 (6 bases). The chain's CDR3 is CASSLGTSGVQETQYF. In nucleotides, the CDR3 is TGCGCCAGCAGCTTGGGGACCTCGGGAGTTCAAGAGACCCAGTACTTC.